This is a list of T cell receptor beta chains from one sample in a study of cytomegalovirus exposure and HLA in healthy donors. The data were produced by immunoSEQ multiplex PCR, yet TCRdb's version contains in-frame clones alone and is incomplete. Here the sample table reports 35,000 to 45,000 clones. Sequenced: PBMCs. The receptors come from a woman younger than 45 in good health and CMV-seropositive. CDR3s include the opening cysteine and the closing phenylalanine or tryptophan. D genes are given only for firm matches.

-	TRBV15	TRBJ2-2	CATSREGVVTGELFF	TGTGCCACCAGCAGAGAAGGGGTGGTTACCGGGGAGCTGTTTTTT
-	TRBV28	TRBJ1-6	CATWGGDSPLHF	TGTGCCACATGGGGGGGGGATTCACCCCTCCACTTT
TRBD2	TRBV7-2	TRBJ2-2	CASSRLASTGELFF	TGTGCCAGCAGCCGACTAGCGAGCACCGGGGAGCTGTTTTTT
-	TRBV30	TRBJ2-5	CAWTGKETQYF	TGTGCCTGGACAGGGAAAGAGACCCAGTACTTC
TRBD1	TRBV25-1	TRBJ2-7	CASSDDLDRRYEQYF	TGTGCCAGCAGTGATGACTTGGACAGGCGCTACGAGCAGTACTTC
TRBD1	TRBV5-1	TRBJ1-1	CASQQGVAVTEAFF	TGCGCCAGCCAACAGGGGGTGGCTGTGACTGAAGCTTTCTTT
-	TRBV6-6	TRBJ1-2	CASSSPRTVNYGYTF	TGTGCCAGCAGCTCACCAAGGACAGTAAACTATGGCTACACCTTC
-	TRBV19	TRBJ1-5	CASSIVFDQPQHF	TGTGCCAGTAGTATAGTATTCGATCAGCCCCAGCATTTT
TRBD1	TRBV11-1	TRBJ2-5	CASSWTGGGETQYF	TGTGCCAGCAGCTGGACAGGGGGAGGAGAGACCCAGTACTTC
TRBD2	TRBV9	TRBJ2-7	CASSKAGGKGRWYEQYF	TGTGCCAGCAGCAAAGCGGGAGGGAAGGGTAGATGGTACGAGCAGTACTTC
-	TRBV15	TRBJ2-7	CATSRDIDRNYEQYF	TGTGCCACCAGCAGAGATATAGACAGGAACTACGAGCAGTACTTC
-	TRBV5-8	TRBJ1-4	CASSLGRGPNEKLFF	TGTGCCAGCAGCTTGGGAAGGGGTCCTAATGAAAAACTGTTTTTT
TRBD2	TRBV12-5	TRBJ2-5	CASGLPLPSGGETQYF	TGTGCTAGTGGTTTGCCCCTCCCTAGCGGGGGTGAGACCCAGTACTTC
TRBD1	TRBV15	TRBJ1-4	CATSIPLSDRGGSEKLFF	TGTGCCACCAGCATCCCTTTATCGGACAGGGGAGGGAGTGAAAAACTGTTTTTT
TRBD1	TRBV29-1	TRBJ2-7	CSVEVGQGVEQYF	TGCAGCGTTGAAGTCGGCCAGGGGGTCGAGCAGTACTTC
TRBD2	TRBV5-4	TRBJ2-1	CASSLEGAGGHNEQFF	TGTGCCAGCAGCTTGGAAGGCGCGGGGGGGCACAATGAGCAGTTCTTC
-	TRBV5-5	TRBJ2-5	CASSPAPRDQETQYF	TGTGCCAGCAGCCCCGCCCCGAGGGATCAAGAGACCCAGTACTTC
TRBD1	TRBV5-4	TRBJ1-1	CASSLGQGAPNTEAFF	TGTGCCAGCAGCTTGGGGCAGGGGGCCCCGAACACTGAAGCTTTCTTT
-	TRBV30	TRBJ1-5	CAWSLQEYQPQHF	TGTGCCTGGAGTTTACAGGAGTATCAGCCCCAGCATTTT
-	TRBV6-1	TRBJ1-2	CATLPPGYGYTF	TGTGCCACCTTACCCCCAGGGTATGGCTACACCTTC
TRBD1	TRBV5-1	TRBJ1-1	CASSLAPRQGATEAFF	TGCGCCAGCAGCTTGGCCCCACGACAGGGAGCCACTGAAGCTTTCTTT
TRBD1	TRBV4-1	TRBJ1-1	CASSLDTGVAAFF	TGCGCCAGCAGCCTAGACACAGGGGTGGCAGCTTTCTTT
-	TRBV6-5	TRBJ1-6	CASSPRRGGSPLHF	TGTGCCAGCAGCCCTCGTAGGGGCGGATCACCCCTCCACTTT
-	TRBV5-4	TRBJ2-5	CASSPEVDAETQYF	TGTGCCAGCAGTCCGGAGGTAGACGCGGAGACCCAGTACTTC
-	TRBV7-9	TRBJ1-2	CASSRGQNYGYTF	TGTGCCAGCAGCCGCGGGCAGAACTATGGCTACACCTTC
-	TRBV5-4	TRBJ2-5	CASSPPLASQETQYF	TGTGCCAGCAGCCCACCCCTAGCGAGTCAGGAGACCCAGTACTTC
TRBD1	TRBV27	TRBJ2-7	CASSLFWGQGSGEQYF	TGTGCCAGCAGTTTATTCTGGGGACAGGGGTCGGGGGAGCAGTACTTC
-	TRBV4-1	TRBJ2-3	CASSQDVYTQYF	TGCGCCAGCAGCCAAGACGTCTATACGCAGTATTTT
-	TRBV13	TRBJ2-2	CASSLGGWGGGTGELFF	TGTGCCAGCAGCTTAGGTGGCTGGGGAGGAGGCACCGGGGAGCTGTTTTTT
-	TRBV6-1	TRBJ1-5	CASSVVSNQPQHF	TGTGCCAGCAGTGTCGTTAGCAATCAGCCCCAGCATTTT
-	TRBV5-6	TRBJ1-1	CASSFGNRGTEAFF	TGTGCCAGCAGCTTTGGGAATCGAGGGACTGAAGCTTTCTTT
TRBD1	TRBV5-1	TRBJ2-3	CASSLQGQGPDTQYF	TGCGCCAGCAGCTTGCAAGGACAGGGTCCAGATACGCAGTATTTT
TRBD1	TRBV7-2	TRBJ1-5	CASSAGQGWWQPQHF	TGTGCCAGCAGCGCCGGACAGGGGTGGTGGCAGCCCCAGCATTTT
TRBD1	TRBV19	TRBJ1-2	CASNGDRAYGYTF	TGTGCCAGTAATGGAGACAGGGCCTATGGCTACACCTTC
-	TRBV5-1	TRBJ2-7	CASSSDRSSYEQYF	TGCGCCAGCAGCTCCGACAGGAGCTCCTACGAGCAGTACTTC
TRBD1	TRBV27	TRBJ1-5	CASKTGWEPQHF	TGTGCCAGCAAGACAGGGTGGGAGCCCCAGCATTTT
-	TRBV5-1	TRBJ2-2	CASSLAGRDLSGELFF	TGCGCCAGCAGCTTGGCCGGGCGGGATCTGTCCGGGGAGCTGTTTTTT
-	TRBV7-6	TRBJ2-2	CASSLTAVGPTGELFF	TGTGCCAGCAGCTTAACGGCGGTCGGCCCGACCGGGGAGCTGTTTTTT
TRBD1	TRBV19	TRBJ2-2	CASSRGGFNTGELFF	TGTGCCAGTAGTCGAGGGGGCTTCAACACCGGGGAGCTGTTTTTT
-	TRBV5-1	TRBJ2-5	CASSTARTQYF	TGCGCCAGCAGCACAGCCAGGACCCAGTACTTC
-	TRBV11-2	TRBJ1-2	CASSLAIQGYYGYTF	TGTGCCAGCAGCTTAGCGATACAGGGTTACTATGGCTACACCTTC
TRBD1	TRBV28	TRBJ1-5	CASSLLRLDRGRVQPQHF	TGTGCCAGCAGTTTACTACGCCTGGACAGGGGGCGAGTTCAGCCCCAGCATTTT
TRBD1	TRBV18	TRBJ2-5	CASSRGQQETQYF	TGTGCCAGCTCCCGGGGACAGCAAGAGACCCAGTACTTC
TRBD1	TRBV4-1	TRBJ1-5	CASSQVLGTGGNQPQHF	TGCGCCAGCAGCCAAGTTTTGGGGACAGGGGGCAATCAGCCCCAGCATTTT
TRBD1	TRBV2	TRBJ2-7	CASSGTAYEQYF	TGTGCCAGCTCCGGGACAGCCTACGAGCAGTACTTC
-	TRBV11-3	TRBJ1-2	CASSPGSYDRYTF	TGTGCCAGCAGCCCCGGGTCGTACGATCGCTACACCTTC
-	TRBV4-2	TRBJ1-2	CATGRVNYGYTF	TGTGCCACCGGGCGGGTTAACTATGGCTACACCTTC
-	TRBV9	TRBJ1-5	CAIGGQDQPQHF	TGTGCCATCGGAGGGCAGGATCAGCCCCAGCATTTT